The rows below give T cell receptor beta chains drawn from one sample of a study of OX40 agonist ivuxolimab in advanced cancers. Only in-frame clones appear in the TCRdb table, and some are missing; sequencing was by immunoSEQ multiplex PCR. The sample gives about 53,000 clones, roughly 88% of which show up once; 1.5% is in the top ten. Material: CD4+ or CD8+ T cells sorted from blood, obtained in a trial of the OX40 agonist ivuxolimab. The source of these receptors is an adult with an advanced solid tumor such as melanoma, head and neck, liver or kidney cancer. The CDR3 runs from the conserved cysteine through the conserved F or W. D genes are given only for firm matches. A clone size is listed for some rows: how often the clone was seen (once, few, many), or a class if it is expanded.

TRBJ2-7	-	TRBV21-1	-	CASEGYYEQYF	TGTGCCAGCGAGGGCTACTACGAGCAGTACTTC
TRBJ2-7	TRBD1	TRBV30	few	CAWSGQGSYEQYF	TGTGCCTGGAGTGGACAGGGCTCCTACGAGCAGTACTTC
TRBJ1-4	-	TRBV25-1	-	CASTRTDINEKLFF	TGTGCCAGCACACGGACAGATATAAATGAAAAACTGTTTTTT
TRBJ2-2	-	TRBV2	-	CASSDISNTGELFF	TGTGCCAGCAGTGACATCTCGAACACCGGGGAGCTGTTTTTT
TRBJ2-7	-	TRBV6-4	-	CASEPFYEQYF	TGTGCCAGCGAGCCGTTCTACGAGCAGTACTTC
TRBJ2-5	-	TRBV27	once	CASSFPGPPRLEYF	TGTGCCAGCAGTTTTCCGGGACCCCCGAGACTTGAGTACTTC
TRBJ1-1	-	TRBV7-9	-	CASSLARDAFF	TGTGCCAGCAGCTTAGCTCGAGACGCTTTCTTT
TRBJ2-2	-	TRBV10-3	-	CAISERDTGELFF	TGTGCCATCAGTGAGAGGGACACCGGGGAGCTGTTTTTT
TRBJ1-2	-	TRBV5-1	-	CASSSDLVGGRRGYTF	TGCGCCAGCAGCTCGGACCTCGTGGGGGGGAGGCGCGGCTACACCTTC
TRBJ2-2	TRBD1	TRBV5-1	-	CASSLVGTGQSGELFF	TGCGCCAGCAGCTTGGTCGGGACAGGGCAGTCCGGGGAGCTGTTTTTT
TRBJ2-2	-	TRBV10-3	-	CAITPGTNTGELFF	TGTGCCATCACCCCAGGAACGAACACCGGGGAGCTGTTTTTT
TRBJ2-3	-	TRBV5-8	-	CASSFTERELHTQYF	TGTGCCAGCAGCTTTACCGAAAGGGAGCTACATACGCAGTATTTT
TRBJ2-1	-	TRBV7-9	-	CASSSRGRYTEQFF	TGTGCCAGCAGCTCCAGGGGACGGTACACTGAGCAGTTCTTC
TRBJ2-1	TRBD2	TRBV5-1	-	CASSSGLAGINEQFF	TGCGCCAGCAGCTCGGGACTAGCGGGGATCAATGAGCAGTTCTTC
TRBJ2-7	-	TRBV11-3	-	CASSRPRPHDTGREQYF	TGTGCCAGCAGCCGCCCAAGACCCCACGACACCGGCCGCGAGCAGTACTTC
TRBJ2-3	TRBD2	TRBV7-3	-	CASAGSGRSADTQYF	TGTGCCAGCGCGGGAAGCGGGAGGAGTGCAGATACGCAGTATTTT
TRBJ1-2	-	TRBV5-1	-	CASSLGQPNNYGYTF	TGCGCCAGCAGCTTGGGACAGCCTAATAACTATGGCTACACCTTC
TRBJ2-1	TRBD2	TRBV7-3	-	CASSTGTSGHNEQFF	TGTGCCAGCAGCACTGGGACTAGCGGACACAATGAGCAGTTCTTC
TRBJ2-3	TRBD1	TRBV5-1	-	CASSGGQGGADTQYF	TGCGCCAGCAGCGGCGGACAGGGGGGAGCAGATACGCAGTATTTT